This T cell receptor beta chain was captured by sequencing in a study of blood T cells in healthy people across ages. The study, taken as a whole, reports: The study found TCR beta diversity correlated strongly with naive T cell percentage.

A note on this clonotype: Its antigen is not known.

A second about 6 to 11 cycle PCR used barcoded and J-beta primers. Each CDR3 protein is one row after TCRdb ran MiXCR on the 5' RACE reads. The data show some 800,000 distinct CDR3 sequences, under 45% seen once. Source material: blood. The clonotype comes from a man aged 60-69 years in good health.

The CDR3 reads CASSQGSGIDQPQHF. The CDR3 nucleotides are TGCGCCAGCAGCCAAGGGTCGGGAATCGATCAGCCCCAGCATTTT. The chain combines TRBV4-3 with TRBJ1-5, with D unclear. Trimming stripped 1 base from V and 5 bases from J, with 12 bases between. In germline, CDR1 is LGHNA, CDR2 YSLEER. The CDR3 runs to 15 residues.